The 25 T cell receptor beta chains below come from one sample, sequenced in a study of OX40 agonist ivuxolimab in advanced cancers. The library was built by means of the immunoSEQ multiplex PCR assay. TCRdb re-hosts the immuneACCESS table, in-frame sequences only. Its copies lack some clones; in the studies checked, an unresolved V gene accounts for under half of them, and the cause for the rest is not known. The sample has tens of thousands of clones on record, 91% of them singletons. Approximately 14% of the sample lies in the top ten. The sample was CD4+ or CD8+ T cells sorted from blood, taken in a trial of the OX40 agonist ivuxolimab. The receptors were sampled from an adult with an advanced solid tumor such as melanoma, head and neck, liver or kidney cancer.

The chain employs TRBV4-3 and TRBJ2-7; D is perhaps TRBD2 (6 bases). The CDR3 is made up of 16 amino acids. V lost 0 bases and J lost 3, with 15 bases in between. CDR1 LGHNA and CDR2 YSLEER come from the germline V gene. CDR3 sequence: CASSQDGGGSNYEQYF. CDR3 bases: TGCGCCAGCAGCCAAGATGGCGGAGGGTCAAACTACGAGCAGTACTTC.

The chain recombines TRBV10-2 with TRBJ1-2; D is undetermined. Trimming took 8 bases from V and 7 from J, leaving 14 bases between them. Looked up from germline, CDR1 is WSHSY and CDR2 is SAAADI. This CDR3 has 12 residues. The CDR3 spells CASFKFETGYTF. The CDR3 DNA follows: TGCGCCAGCTTTAAGTTCGAAACTGGCTACACCTTC.

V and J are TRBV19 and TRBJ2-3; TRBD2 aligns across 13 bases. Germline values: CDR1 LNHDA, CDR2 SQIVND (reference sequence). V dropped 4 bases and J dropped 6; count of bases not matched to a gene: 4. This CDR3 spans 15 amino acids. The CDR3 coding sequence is TGTGCCAGTAGTACACGGACTAGCGGGAGTGATACGCAGTATTTT. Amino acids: CASSTRTSGSDTQYF.

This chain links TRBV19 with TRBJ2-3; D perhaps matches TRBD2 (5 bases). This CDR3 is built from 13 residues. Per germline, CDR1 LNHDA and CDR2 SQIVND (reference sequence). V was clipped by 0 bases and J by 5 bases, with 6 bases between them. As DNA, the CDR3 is TGTGCCAGTAGTATAGAGGCGGGAGATACGCAGTATTTT. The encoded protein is CASSIEAGDTQYF.

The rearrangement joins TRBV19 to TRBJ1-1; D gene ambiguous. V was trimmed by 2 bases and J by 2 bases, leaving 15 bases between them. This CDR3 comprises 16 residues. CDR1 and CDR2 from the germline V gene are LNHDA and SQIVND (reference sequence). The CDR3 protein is CASSIMGVGGNTEAFF. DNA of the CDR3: TGTGCCAGTAGTATAATGGGAGTCGGCGGAAACACTGAAGCTTTCTTT.

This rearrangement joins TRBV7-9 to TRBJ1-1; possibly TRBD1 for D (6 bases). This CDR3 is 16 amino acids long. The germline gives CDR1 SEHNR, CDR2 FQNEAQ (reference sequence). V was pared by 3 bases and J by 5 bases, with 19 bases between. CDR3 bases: TGTGCCAGCAGCTTGGACAGCCCTAGAGGAGGAACTGAAGCTTTCTTT. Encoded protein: CASSLDSPRGGTEAFF.

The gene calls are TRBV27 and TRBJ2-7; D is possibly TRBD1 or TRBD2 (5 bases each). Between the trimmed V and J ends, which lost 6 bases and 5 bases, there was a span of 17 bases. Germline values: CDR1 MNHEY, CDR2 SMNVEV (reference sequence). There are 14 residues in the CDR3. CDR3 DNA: TGTGCCAGCAGCCCCGGGACCTCGGGCCACGAGCAGTACTTC. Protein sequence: CASSPGTSGHEQYF.

CDR3 loop: CAWSGVGPTDTQYF. Here the CDR3 DNA reads TGTGCCTGGAGTGGAGTGGGACCAACAGATACGCAGTATTTT. The gene calls are TRBV30 and TRBJ2-3; possibly TRBD1 or TRBD2 for D (5 bases each). The CDR3 is 14 residues long. Germline lookup yields CDR1 GTSNPN and CDR2 SVGIG (reference sequence). Between the trimmed V and J ends, which lost 1 base and 3 bases, there was a span of 11 bases.

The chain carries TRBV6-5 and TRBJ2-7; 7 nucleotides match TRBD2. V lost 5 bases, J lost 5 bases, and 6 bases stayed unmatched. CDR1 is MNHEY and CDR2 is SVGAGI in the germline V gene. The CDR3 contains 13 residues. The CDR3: CASSLGRPDEQYF. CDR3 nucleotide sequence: TGTGCCAGCAGTCTCGGGAGGCCCGACGAGCAGTACTTC.

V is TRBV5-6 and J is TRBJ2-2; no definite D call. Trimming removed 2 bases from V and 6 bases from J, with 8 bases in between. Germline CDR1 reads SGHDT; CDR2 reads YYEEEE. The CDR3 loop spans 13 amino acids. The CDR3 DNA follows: TGTGCCAGCAGCTTAAGTGTCGCCGGGGAGCTGTTTTTT. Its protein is CASSLSVAGELFF.

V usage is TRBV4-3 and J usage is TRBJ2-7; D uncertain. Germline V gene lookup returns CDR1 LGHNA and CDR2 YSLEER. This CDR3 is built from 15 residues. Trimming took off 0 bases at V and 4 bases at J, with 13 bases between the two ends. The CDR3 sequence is CASSQEVSVQYEQYF. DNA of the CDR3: TGCGCCAGCAGCCAAGAAGTTTCAGTGCAGTACGAGCAGTACTTC.

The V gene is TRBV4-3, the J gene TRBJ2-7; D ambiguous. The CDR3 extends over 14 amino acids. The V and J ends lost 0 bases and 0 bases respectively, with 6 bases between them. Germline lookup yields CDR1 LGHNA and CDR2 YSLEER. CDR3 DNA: TGCGCCAGCAGCCAAGATGAGCGCTCCTACGAGCAGTACTTC. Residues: CASSQDERSYEQYF.

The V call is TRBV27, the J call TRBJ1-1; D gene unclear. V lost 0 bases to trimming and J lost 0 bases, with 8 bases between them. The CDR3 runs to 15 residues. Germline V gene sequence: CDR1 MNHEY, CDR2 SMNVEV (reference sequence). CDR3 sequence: CASSLSGNMNTEAFF. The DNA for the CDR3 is TGTGCCAGCAGTTTATCCGGGAATATGAACACTGAAGCTTTCTTT.

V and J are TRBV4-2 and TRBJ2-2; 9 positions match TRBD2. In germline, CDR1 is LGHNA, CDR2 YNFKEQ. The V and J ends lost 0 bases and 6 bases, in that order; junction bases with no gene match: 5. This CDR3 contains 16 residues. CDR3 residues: CASSQEASGESGELFF. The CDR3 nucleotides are TGTGCCAGCAGCCAAGAGGCTAGCGGGGAATCCGGGGAGCTGTTTTTT.

CDR3 region: CASSFRREHQETQYF. The CDR3 DNA sequence: TGTGCCAGCAGTTTTCGCAGGGAGCACCAAGAGACCCAGTACTTC. V is TRBV27 and J is TRBJ2-5; D is perhaps TRBD1 or TRBD2 (5 bases each). V was shortened by 3 bases and J by 0 bases, with 11 bases between the two germline ends. The CDR3 has 15 residues. In germline, CDR1 is MNHEY, CDR2 SMNVEV (reference sequence).

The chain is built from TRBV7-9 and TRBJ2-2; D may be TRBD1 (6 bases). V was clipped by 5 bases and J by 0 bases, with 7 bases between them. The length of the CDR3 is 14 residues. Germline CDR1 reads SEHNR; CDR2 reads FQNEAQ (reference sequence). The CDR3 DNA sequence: TGTGCCAGCAGCACAGGGCCGAACACCGGGGAGCTGTTTTTT. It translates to CASSTGPNTGELFF.

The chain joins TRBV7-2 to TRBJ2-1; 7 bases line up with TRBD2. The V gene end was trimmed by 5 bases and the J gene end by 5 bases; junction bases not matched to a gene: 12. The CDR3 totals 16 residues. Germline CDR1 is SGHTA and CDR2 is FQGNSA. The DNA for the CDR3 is TGTGCCAGCAGCCCCCTGTCGGCGGGAGTGAACAATGAGCAGTTCTTC. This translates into CASSPLSAGVNNEQFF.

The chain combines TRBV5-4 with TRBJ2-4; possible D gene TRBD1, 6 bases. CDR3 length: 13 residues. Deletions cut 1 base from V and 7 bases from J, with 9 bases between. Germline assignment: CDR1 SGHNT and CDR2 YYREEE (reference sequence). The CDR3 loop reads CASSLSGQNIQYF. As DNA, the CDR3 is TGTGCCAGCAGCTTGTCTGGACAGAACATTCAGTACTTC.

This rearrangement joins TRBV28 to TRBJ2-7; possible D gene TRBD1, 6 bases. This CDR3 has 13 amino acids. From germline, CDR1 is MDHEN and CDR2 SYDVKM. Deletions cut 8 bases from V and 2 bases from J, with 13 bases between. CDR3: CASDGQSPYEQYF. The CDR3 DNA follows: TGTGCCAGCGACGGACAGAGCCCCTACGAGCAGTACTTC. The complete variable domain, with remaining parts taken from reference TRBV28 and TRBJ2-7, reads DVKVTQSSRYLVKRTGEKVFLECVQDMDHENMFWYRQDPGLGLRLIYFSYDVKMKEKGDIPEGYSVSREKKERFSLILESASTNQTSMYLCASDGQSPYEQYFGPGTRLTVT.

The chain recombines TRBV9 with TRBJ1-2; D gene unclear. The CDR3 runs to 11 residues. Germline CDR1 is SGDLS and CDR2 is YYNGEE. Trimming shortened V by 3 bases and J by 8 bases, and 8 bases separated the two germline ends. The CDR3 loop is CASSAQGGYTF. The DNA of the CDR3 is TGTGCCAGCAGCGCCCAAGGGGGCTACACCTTC.

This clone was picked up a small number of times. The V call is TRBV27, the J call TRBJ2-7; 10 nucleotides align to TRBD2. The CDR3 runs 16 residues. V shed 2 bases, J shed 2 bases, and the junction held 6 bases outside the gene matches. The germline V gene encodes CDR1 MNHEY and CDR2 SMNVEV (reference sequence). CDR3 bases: TGTGCCAGCAGTTTACTTTGGACTAGCGGAACCTACGAGCAGTACTTC. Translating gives CASSLLWTSGTYEQYF.

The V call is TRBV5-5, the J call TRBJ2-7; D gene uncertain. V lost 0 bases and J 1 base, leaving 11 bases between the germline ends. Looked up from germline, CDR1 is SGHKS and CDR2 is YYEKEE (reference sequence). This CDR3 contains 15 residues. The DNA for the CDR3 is TGTGCCAGCAGCTTGGCCTTGGATTTATCCTACGAGCAGTACTTC. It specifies CASSLALDLSYEQYF.

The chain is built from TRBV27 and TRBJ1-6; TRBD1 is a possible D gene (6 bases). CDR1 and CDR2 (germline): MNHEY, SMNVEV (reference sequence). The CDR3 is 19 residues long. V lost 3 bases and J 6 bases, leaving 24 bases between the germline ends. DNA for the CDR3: TGTGCCAGCAGTTTGTGGGGGCCACAGGGCGATGGGGGTAATTCACCCCTCCACTTT. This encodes CASSLWGPQGDGGNSPLHF.

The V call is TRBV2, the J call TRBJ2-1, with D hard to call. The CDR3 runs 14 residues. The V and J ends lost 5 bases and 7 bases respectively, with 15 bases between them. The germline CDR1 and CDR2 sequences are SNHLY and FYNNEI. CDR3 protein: CASSLSGMRNEQFF. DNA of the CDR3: TGTGCCAGCAGTCTTAGTGGCATGAGGAATGAGCAGTTCTTC.

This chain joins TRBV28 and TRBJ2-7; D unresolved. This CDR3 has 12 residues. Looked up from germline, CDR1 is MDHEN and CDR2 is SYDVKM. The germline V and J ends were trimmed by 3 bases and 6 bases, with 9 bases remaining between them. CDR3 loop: CASSFLTSEQYF. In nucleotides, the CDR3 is TGTGCCAGCAGTTTTTTGACCAGCGAGCAGTACTTC. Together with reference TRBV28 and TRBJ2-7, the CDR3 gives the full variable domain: DVKVTQSSRYLVKRTGEKVFLECVQDMDHENMFWYRQDPGLGLRLIYFSYDVKMKEKGDIPEGYSVSREKKERFSLILESASTNQTSMYLCASSFLTSEQYFGPGTRLTVT.